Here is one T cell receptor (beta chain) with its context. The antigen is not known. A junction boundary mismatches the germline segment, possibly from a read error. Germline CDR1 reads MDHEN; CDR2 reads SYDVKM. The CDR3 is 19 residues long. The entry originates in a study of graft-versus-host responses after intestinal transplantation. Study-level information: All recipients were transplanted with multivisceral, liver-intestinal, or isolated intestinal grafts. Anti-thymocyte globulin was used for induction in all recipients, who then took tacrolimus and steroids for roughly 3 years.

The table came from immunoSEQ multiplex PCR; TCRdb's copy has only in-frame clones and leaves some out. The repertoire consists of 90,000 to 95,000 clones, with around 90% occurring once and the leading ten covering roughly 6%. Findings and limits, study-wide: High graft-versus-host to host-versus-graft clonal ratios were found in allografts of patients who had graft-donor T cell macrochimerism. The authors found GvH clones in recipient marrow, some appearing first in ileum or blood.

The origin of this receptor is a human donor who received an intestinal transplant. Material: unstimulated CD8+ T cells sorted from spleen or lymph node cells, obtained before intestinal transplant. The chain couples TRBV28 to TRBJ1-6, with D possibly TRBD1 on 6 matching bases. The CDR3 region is CVSSYGGSGEWFYNSPLHF. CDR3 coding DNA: TGTGTCAGCAGTTATGGGGGCTCAGGGGAATGGTTCTATAATTCACCCCTCCACTTT.